The 13 T cell receptor beta chains below all came from one sample that was sequenced in a study of identical twins. TCRdb called the 5' RACE reads again in MiXCR, with one record for every CDR3 protein. The sample holds about 520,000 distinct CDR3 sequences, 22% seen once. This sample also appeared in a second study, on T cells expressing NK-cell markers.

Sequenced sample: CD4+ T cells sorted from blood. The receptors derive from a woman under 30 in good health.

This clonotype was detected only a few times. CDR3 amino acids: CASSTTGTRVFNEQFF. The DNA for the CDR3 is TGTGCCAGCAGTACAACCGGGACTAGGGTTTTTAATGAGCAGTTCTTC. The rearrangement links TRBV12-3 or TRBV12-4 to TRBJ2-1, with 8 bases identical to TRBD2. There are 16 residues in the CDR3. V was clipped by 5 bases and J by 7 bases; unmatched bases: 13.

The table lists this clonotype with a few counts. The chain couples TRBV20-1 to TRBJ1-1, with D unresolved. The CDR3 runs to 12 residues. Germline V gene lookup returns CDR1 DFQATT and CDR2 SNEGSKA (reference sequence). Here the CDR3 DNA reads TGCGCCCCCCGGGGAGAGAACACTGAAGCTTTCTTT. The encoded protein is CAPRGENTEAFF.

This clonotype has a count of ten or more. This chain uses TRBV5-1 with TRBJ2-5; tentative D call: TRBD2 (5 bases). V was trimmed by 1 base and J by 3 bases, leaving 7 bases between them. CDR1 is SGHRS, CDR2 YFSETQ, per germline. This CDR3 contains 13 residues. CDR3 sequence (DNA): TGCGCCAGCAGCTTGTTGGGAGAAGAGACCCAGTACTTC. It is translated as CASSLLGEETQYF.

This clonotype was recorded at least ten times. CDR3 loop: CASGVGTGNTEAFF. Here the CDR3 DNA reads TGTGCCAGCGGAGTGGGGACAGGGAACACTGAAGCTTTCTTT. This chain links TRBV6-1 with TRBJ1-1; TRBD1 aligns across 8 bases. The trim removed 8 bases at V and 1 base at J, leaving 6 bases unmatched. The germline gives CDR1 MNHNS, CDR2 SASEGT. The CDR3 runs to 14 residues.

This clonotype was observed a few times. This chain uses TRBV7-9 with TRBJ2-3; no clear D gene. Germline V gene data show CDR1 as SEHNR and CDR2 as FQNEAQ (reference sequence). Trimming took off 3 bases at V and 2 bases at J, with 6 bases between the two ends. This CDR3 has 13 residues. The CDR3 DNA follows: TGTGCCAGCAGCTTCTTGGACACAGATACGCAGTATTTT. Translating gives CASSFLDTDTQYF.

The rearrangement joins TRBV20-1 to TRBJ2-3; tentative D call: TRBD1 (6 bases). CDR1 DFQATT and CDR2 SNEGSKA come from the germline V gene (reference sequence). Trimming cost V 6 bases and J 3 bases, with 16 bases left between them. The CDR3 extends over 14 amino acids. In DNA, the CDR3 is TGCAGTGCCCAACAGGGATTGGGGACAGATACGCAGTATTTT. Protein product: CSAQQGLGTDTQYF.

This clonotype was counted a few times. The chain recombines TRBV11-3 with TRBJ2-1; TRBD2 aligns across 9 bases. V shed 5 bases and J 9 bases; nucleotides not matched to a gene: 5. Germline values: CDR1 SGHNT, CDR2 YENEEA. CDR3 size: 13 residues. CDR3 nucleotides: TGTGCCAGCAGCCGCGGGAGGGAGGGTGAGCAGTTCTTC. Its protein product is CASSRGREGEQFF.

The V gene is TRBV20-1, the J gene TRBJ2-3; 13 bases agree with TRBD2. Germline V gene sequence: CDR1 DFQATT, CDR2 SNEGSKA (reference sequence). V lost 8 bases, J lost 6 bases, and 8 bases stayed unmatched. This CDR3 has 14 amino acids. For the CDR3, the DNA is TGCAGTTCTTGGACTAGCGGGAGAAAGGATACGCAGTATTTT. Translating gives CSSWTSGRKDTQYF.

This clonotype was seen more than once but under ten times. The J gene is TRBJ1-5, the V gene TRBV3-1; tentatively, D is TRBD1 (5 bases). This CDR3 is built from 13 residues. Germline V CDR1 and CDR2: LGHDT, YNNKEL (reference sequence). V dropped 1 base and J dropped 7 bases, with 8 bases sitting between them. CDR3 sequence (DNA): TGTGCCAGCAGCCAAGCAAGGGGCCAGCCCCAGCATTTT. This gives the protein CASSQARGQPQHF. The full variable domain, completed using reference TRBV3-1 and TRBJ1-5, is DTAVSQTPKYLVTQMGNDKSIKCEQNLGHDTMYWYKQDSKKFLKIMFSYNNKELIINETVPNRFSPKSPDKAHLNLHINSLELGDSAVYFCASSQARGQPQHFGDGTRLSIL.

This clonotype occurred a few times. The chain recombines TRBV6-5 with TRBJ2-4; weak D call: TRBD2 (7 bases). Trimming took off 2 bases at V and 3 bases at J, with 14 bases between the two ends. In germline, CDR1 is MNHEY, CDR2 SVGAGI. This CDR3 contains 16 residues. CDR3 DNA sequence: TGTGCCAGCAGTTACCGAGGGGGAGGGGACAAAAACATTCAGTACTTC. It specifies CASSYRGGGDKNIQYF.

V is TRBV20-1 and J is TRBJ2-7; tentative D call: TRBD1 (6 bases). Trimming left V 1 base short and J 2 bases short, with 12 bases between. This CDR3 region has 14 residues. Germline V lookup: CDR1 DFQATT, CDR2 SNEGSKA (reference sequence). Here the CDR3 DNA reads TGCAGTGCTAGAGTGGGGGCGGCCACCTACGAGCAGTACTTC. It codes for CSARVGAATYEQYF.

The V gene is TRBV12-5, the J gene TRBJ2-3; no definite D call. The CDR3 runs to 13 residues. The V end lost 2 bases, the J end lost 2 bases, and 5 bases lay between the germline ends. Germline CDR1 and CDR2: LGHNT and FRNRAP. The CDR3 loop reads CASGLPLTDTQYF. The CDR3 DNA reads TGTGCTAGTGGTTTGCCACTCACAGATACGCAGTATTTT.

This chain links TRBV7-2 with TRBJ2-7, with TRBD2 matching over 11 bases. V shed 0 bases, J shed 0 bases, and the junction held 4 bases outside the gene matches. The CDR3 consists of 17 residues. The germline gives CDR1 SGHTA, CDR2 FQGNSA. Here the CDR3 DNA reads TGTGCCAGCAGCTTAGCAGGGACTAGCGGAGTCTCCTACGAGCAGTACTTC. It is translated as CASSLAGTSGVSYEQYF. Full variable domain (missing parts from reference TRBV7-2 and TRBJ2-7): GAGVSQSPSNKVTEKGKDVELRCDPISGHTALYWYRQSLGQGLEFLIYFQGNSAPDKSGLPSDRFSAERTGGSVSTLTIQRTQQEDSAVYLCASSLAGTSGVSYEQYFGPGTRLTVT.